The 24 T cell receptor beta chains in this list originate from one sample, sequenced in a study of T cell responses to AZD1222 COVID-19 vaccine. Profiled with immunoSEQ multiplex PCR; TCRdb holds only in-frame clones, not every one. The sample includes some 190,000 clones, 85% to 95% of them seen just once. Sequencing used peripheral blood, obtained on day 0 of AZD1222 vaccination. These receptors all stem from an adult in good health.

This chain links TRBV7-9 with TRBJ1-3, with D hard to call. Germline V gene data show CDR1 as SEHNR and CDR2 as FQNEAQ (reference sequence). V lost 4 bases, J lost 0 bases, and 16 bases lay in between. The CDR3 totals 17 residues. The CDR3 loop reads CASSSFVRGISGNTIYF. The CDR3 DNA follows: TGTGCCAGCAGCTCATTTGTTCGGGGAATCTCTGGAAACACCATATATTTT.

CDR3 residues: CASSQRQWTGSYEQYF. CDR3 coding DNA: TGTGCCAGCAGCCAAAGGCAATGGACAGGGAGCTACGAGCAGTACTTC. This chain connects TRBV3-1 (or the pseudogene TRBV3-2) to TRBJ2-7; 8 nucleotides match TRBD1. Unmatched junction bases numbered 9, after V lost 2 bases and J lost 3 bases. Germline lookup yields CDR1 LGHDT and CDR2 YNNKEL (reference sequence). The CDR3 has 16 amino acids.

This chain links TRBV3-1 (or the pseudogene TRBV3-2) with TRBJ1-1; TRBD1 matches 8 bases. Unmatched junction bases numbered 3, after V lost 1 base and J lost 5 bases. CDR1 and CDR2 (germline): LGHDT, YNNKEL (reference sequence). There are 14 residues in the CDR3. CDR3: CASSQGNRGTEAFF. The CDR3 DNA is TGTGCCAGCAGCCAAGGGAACAGGGGGACTGAAGCTTTCTTT.

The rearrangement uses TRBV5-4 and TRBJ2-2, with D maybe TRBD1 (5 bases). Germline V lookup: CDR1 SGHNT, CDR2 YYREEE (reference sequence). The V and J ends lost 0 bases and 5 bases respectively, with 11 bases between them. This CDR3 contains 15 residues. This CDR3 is CASSLDLKGTGELFF. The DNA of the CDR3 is TGTGCCAGCAGCTTGGATTTAAAGGGGACCGGGGAGCTGTTTTTT. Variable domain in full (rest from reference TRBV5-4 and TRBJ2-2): ETGVTQSPTHLIKTRGQQVTLRCSSQSGHNTVSWYQQALGQGPQFIFQYYREEENGRGNFPPRFSGLQFPNYSSELNVNALELDDSALYLCASSLDLKGTGELFFGEGSRLTVL.

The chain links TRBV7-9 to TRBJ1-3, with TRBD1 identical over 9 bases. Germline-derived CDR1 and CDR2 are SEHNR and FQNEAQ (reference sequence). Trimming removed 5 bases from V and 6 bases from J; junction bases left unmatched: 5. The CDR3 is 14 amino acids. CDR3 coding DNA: TGTGCCAGCAGCGATGACAGGGGGGAAAACACCATATATTTT. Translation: CASSDDRGENTIYF.

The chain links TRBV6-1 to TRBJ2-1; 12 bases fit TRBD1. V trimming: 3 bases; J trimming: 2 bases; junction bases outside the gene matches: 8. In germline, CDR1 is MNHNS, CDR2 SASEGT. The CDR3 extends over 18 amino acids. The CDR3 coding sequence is TGTGCCAGCAGTGACCGGGACAGGGGGCGCGTCCCCTACAATGAGCAGTTCTTC. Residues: CASSDRDRGRVPYNEQFF.

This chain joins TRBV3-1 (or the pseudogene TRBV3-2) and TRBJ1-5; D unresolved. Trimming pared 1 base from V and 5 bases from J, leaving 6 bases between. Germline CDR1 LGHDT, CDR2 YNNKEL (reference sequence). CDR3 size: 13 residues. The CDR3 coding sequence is TGTGCCAGCAGCCAAGCACTTTATCAGCCCCAGCATTTT. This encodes CASSQALYQPQHF.

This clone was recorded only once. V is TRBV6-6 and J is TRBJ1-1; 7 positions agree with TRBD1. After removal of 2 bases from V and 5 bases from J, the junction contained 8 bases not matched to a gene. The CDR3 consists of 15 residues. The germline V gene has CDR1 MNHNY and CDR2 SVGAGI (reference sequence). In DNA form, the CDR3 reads TGTGCCAGCAGTTACAGGTTAGGGGGCCGGACTGAAGCTTTCTTT. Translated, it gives CASSYRLGGRTEAFF.

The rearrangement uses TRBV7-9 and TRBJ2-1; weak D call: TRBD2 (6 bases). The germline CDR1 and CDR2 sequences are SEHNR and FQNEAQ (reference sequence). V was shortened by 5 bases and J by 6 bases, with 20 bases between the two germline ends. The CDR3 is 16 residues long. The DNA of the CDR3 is TGTGCCAGCAGCACCAGTCCTAGCGCCCCCTCCAATGAGCAGTTCTTC. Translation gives CASSTSPSAPSNEQFF. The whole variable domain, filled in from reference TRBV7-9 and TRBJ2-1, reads DTGVSQNPRHKITKRGQNVTFRCDPISEHNRLYWYRQTLGQGPEFLTYFQNEAQLEKSRLLSDRFSAERPKGSFSTLEIQRTEQGDSAMYLCASSTSPSAPSNEQFFGPGTRLTVL.

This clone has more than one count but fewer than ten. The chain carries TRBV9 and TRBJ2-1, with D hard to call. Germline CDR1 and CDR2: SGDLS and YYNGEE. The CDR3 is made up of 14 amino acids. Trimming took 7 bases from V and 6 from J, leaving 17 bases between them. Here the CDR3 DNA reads TGTGCCAGCGGTTACCATACTACCCCCAATGAGCAGTTCTTC. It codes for CASGYHTTPNEQFF.

In DNA form, the CDR3 reads TGCAGCGTTGTTGGGGGTTCTGAAGCTTTCTTT. Its translation is CSVVGGSEAFF. The genes are TRBV29-1 and TRBJ1-1, with D perhaps matching TRBD1 (5 bases). V dropped 4 bases and J dropped 6 bases, with 9 bases sitting between them. The CDR3 is 11 amino acids. Germline assignment: CDR1 SQVTM and CDR2 ANQGSEA.

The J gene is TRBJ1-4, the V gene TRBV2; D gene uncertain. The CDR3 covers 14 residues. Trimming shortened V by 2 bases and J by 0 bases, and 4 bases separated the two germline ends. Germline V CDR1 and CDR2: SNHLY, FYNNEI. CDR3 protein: CASSESTTNEKLFF. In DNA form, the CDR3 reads TGTGCCAGCAGTGAAAGTACAACTAATGAAAAACTGTTTTTT.

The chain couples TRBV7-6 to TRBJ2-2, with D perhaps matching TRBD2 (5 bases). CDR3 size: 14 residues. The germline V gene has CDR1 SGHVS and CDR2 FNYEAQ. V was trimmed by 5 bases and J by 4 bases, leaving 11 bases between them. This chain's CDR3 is CASSPTAATGELFF. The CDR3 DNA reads TGTGCCAGCAGCCCCACAGCGGCCACCGGGGAGCTGTTTTTT.

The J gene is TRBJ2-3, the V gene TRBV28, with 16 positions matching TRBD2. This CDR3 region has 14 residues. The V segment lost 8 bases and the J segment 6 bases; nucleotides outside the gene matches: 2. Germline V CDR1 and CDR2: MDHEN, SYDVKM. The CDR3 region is CASLGLAGGDTQYF. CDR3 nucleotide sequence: TGTGCCAGCTTGGGACTAGCGGGGGGGGATACGCAGTATTTT.

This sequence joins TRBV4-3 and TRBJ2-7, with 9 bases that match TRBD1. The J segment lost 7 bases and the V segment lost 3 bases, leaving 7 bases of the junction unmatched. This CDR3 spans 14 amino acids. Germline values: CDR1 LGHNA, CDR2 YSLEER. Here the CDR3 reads CASSQDRGTREQYF. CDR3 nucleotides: TGCGCCAGCAGCCAGGACAGGGGCACGAGGGAGCAGTACTTC.

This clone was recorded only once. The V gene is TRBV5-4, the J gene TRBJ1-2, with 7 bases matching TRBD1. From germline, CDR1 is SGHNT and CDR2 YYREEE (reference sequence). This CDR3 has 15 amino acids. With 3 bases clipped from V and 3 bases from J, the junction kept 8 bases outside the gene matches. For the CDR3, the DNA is TGTGCCAGCAGCTCTGGAGGGACAGTCTACTATGGCTACACCTTC. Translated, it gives CASSSGGTVYYGYTF.

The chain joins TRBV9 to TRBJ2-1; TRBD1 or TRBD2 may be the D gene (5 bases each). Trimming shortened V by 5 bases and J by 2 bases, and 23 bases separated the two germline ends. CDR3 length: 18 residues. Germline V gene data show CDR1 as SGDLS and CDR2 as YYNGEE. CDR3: CASSGRDGTILTYNEQFF. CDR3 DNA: TGTGCCAGCAGTGGCCGGGACGGAACAATATTAACCTACAATGAGCAGTTCTTC.

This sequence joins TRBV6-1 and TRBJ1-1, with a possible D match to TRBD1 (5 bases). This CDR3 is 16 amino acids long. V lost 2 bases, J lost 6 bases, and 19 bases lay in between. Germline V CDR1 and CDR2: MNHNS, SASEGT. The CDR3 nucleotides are TGTGCCAGCAGTGAACTTTTCTTGGGGGTAAGGGCTGAAGCTTTCTTT. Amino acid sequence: CASSELFLGVRAEAFF.

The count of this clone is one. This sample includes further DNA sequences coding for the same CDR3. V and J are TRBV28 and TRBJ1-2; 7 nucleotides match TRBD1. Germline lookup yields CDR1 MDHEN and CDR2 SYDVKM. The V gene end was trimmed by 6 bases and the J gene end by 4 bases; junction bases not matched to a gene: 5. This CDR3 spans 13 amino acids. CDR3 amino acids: CASSLGQAYGYTF. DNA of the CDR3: TGTGCCAGCAGCCTAGGACAGGCCTATGGCTACACCTTC.

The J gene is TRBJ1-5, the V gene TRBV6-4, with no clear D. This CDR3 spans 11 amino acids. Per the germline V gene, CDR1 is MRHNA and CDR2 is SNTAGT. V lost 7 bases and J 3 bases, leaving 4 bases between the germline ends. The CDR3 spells CASTFNQPQHF. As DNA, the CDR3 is TGTGCCAGCACCTTCAATCAGCCCCAGCATTTT.

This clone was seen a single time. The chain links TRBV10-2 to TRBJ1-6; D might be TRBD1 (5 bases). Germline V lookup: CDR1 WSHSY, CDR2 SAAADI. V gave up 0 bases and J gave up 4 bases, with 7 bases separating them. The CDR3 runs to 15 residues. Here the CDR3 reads CASSESRQYNSPLHF. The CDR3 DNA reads TGCGCCAGCAGTGAGTCACGACAGTATAATTCACCCCTCCACTTT.

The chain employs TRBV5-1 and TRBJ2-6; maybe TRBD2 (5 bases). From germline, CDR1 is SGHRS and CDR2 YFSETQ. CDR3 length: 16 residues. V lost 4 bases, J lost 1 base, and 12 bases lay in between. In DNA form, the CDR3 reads TGCGCCAGCAGCCTCAATACGGGGTCTGGGGCCAACGTCCTGACTTTC. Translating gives CASSLNTGSGANVLTF.

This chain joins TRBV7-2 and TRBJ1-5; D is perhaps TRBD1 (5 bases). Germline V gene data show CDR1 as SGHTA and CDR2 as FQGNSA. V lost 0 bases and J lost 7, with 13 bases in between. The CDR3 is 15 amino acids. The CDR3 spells CASSLAARAGQPQHF. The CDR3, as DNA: TGTGCCAGCAGCTTAGCCGCCAGGGCGGGGCAGCCCCAGCATTTT.

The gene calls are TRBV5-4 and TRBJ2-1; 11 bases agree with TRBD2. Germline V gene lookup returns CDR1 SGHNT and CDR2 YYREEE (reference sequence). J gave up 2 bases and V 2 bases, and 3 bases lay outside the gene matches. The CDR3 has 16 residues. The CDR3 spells CASSFVAGGTYNEQFF. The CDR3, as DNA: TGTGCCAGCAGCTTCGTAGCGGGGGGGACCTACAATGAGCAGTTCTTC.